The rows below give T cell receptor beta chains drawn from one sample of a study of T cells after yellow fever vaccination. TCRdb passed the 5' RACE reads through MiXCR, listing each CDR3 protein once. This table holds more than 300,000 distinct CDR3 sequences, approximately 11% found once. Sequenced material: CD4+ T cells sorted from PBMCs, taken 45 days after the yellow fever booster vaccination. The receptors were sampled from a man in his late teens or twenties who received the YFV17D yellow fever vaccine. CDR3s include the opening cysteine and the closing phenylalanine or tryptophan. The D gene is left open where the match is weak. Clone size is given for some rows only: seen once, a few or many times, or a class if the clone is expanded.

TRBV7-9	-	-	13	TRBJ1-3	TGTGCCGCTGGCGGACCCTCTGGAAACACCATATATTTT	CAAGGPSGNTIYF
TRBV24-1	-	few	14	TRBJ2-1	TGTGCCACCAGTGATTTGCCCCCAGGGAATGAGCAGTTCTTC	CATSDLPPGNEQFF
TRBV6-5	-	-	17	TRBJ2-2	TGTGCCAGCAGTCTTCGGAGGCCCGGGGCGTACACCGGGGAGCTGTTTTTT	CASSLRRPGAYTGELFF
TRBV13	-	-	17	TRBJ1-5	TGTGCCAGCAGCTTAGGCTCAGGGCCTTCTAGCAATCAGCCCCAGCATTTT	CASSLGSGPSSNQPQHF
TRBV5-1	-	few	17	TRBJ2-3	TGCGCCAGCAGCTTTGGGAGTAGCGGATTGAGCACAGATACGCAGTATTTT	CASSFGSSGLSTDTQYF
TRBV7-8	TRBD2	few	15	TRBJ2-3	TGTGCCAGCAGCCGTCCGGGACTACACACAGATACGCAGTATTTT	CASSRPGLHTDTQYF
TRBV12-3/TRBV12-4	-	few	13	TRBJ1-1	TGTGCCAGCAGGGGTTCTATGGGCACTGAAGCTTTCTTT	CASRGSMGTEAFF
TRBV7-9	-	-	15	TRBJ1-6	TGTGCCAGCAGCTTAATGCAGGGAGACAATTCACCCCTCCACTTT	CASSLMQGDNSPLHF
TRBV4-2	TRBD2	few	16	TRBJ2-2	TGTGCCAGCAGCCAAGAGGGGGGAGGGGCCACCGGGGAGCTGTTTTTT	CASSQEGGGATGELFF
TRBV20-1	TRBD1	-	13	TRBJ2-5	TGCAGTGTTAGCAGGGGGTACCAAGAGACCCAGTACTTC	CSVSRGYQETQYF
TRBV6-2/TRBV6-3	TRBD1	-	15	TRBJ2-1	TGTGCCAGCAGTTACCCCCAGACAGGGGCCAATGAGCAGTTCTTC	CASSYPQTGANEQFF
TRBV12-3/TRBV12-4	TRBD1	-	16	TRBJ1-5	TGTGCCAGCACCACAGGACAGGGTCCCAATAATCAGCCCCAGCATTTT	CASTTGQGPNNQPQHF
TRBV4-3	TRBD1	few	16	TRBJ1-4	TGCGCCAGCAGCCTAGACACAGGGGGAACTAATGAAAAACTGTTTTTT	CASSLDTGGTNEKLFF
TRBV4-3	TRBD1	many	16	TRBJ2-7	TGCGCCAGCAGCCAAGATTGGACAGGGGGACCCTACGAGCAGTACTTC	CASSQDWTGGPYEQYF
TRBV3-1	-	-	14	TRBJ1-2	TGTGCCAGCAGCCAACTCGACGGCCACTATGGCTACACCTTC	CASSQLDGHYGYTF
TRBV7-3	-	-	15	TRBJ1-1	TGTGCCAGCAGCCCCGGGACTACCAGGGACACTGAAGCTTTCTTT	CASSPGTTRDTEAFF
TRBV30	TRBD2	-	15	TRBJ2-1	TGTGCCTGGTCGCGGGGACTAGCGGGGTACAATGAGCAGTTCTTC	CAWSRGLAGYNEQFF
TRBV15	-	-	12	TRBJ2-1	TGTGCCACCAGCAGCGGATACAATGAGCAGTTCTTC	CATSSGYNEQFF
TRBV6-5	TRBD1	many	16	TRBJ2-7	TGTGCCAGCAGTTACTCATCCGGGACAGGGACCTACGAGCAGTACTTC	CASSYSSGTGTYEQYF
TRBV28	TRBD1	-	13	TRBJ1-1	TGTGCCAGCAGTTTCCAGGGGGGACCTGAAGCTTTCTTT	CASSFQGGPEAFF
TRBV7-8	TRBD1	-	14	TRBJ1-1	TGTGCCAGCAGCCAAGACAGGGAGGGGACTGAAGCTTTCTTT	CASSQDREGTEAFF
TRBV5-1	-	few	14	TRBJ2-1	TGCGCCAGCAGCTTGGCCGTGCAAAACAATGAGCAGTTCTTC	CASSLAVQNNEQFF
TRBV29-1	TRBD1	few	12	TRBJ2-3	TGCAGCGCCGGACAGGGCACAGATACGCAGTATTTT	CSAGQGTDTQYF
TRBV7-8	TRBD2	-	16	TRBJ2-2	TGTGCCAGCAGCCCCCGGTCGGGGGGGACCACCGGGGAGCTGTTTTTT	CASSPRSGGTTGELFF
TRBV30	-	-	14	TRBJ2-2	TGTGCCTGGAGTAGGAACAGGGTACCCGGGGAGCTGTTTTTT	CAWSRNRVPGELFF
TRBV5-1	-	few	16	TRBJ1-1	TGCGCCAGCAGCTCGGACCGGGGGGACGTGAACACTGAAGCTTTCTTT	CASSSDRGDVNTEAFF
TRBV7-6	TRBD1	-	13	TRBJ1-1	TGTGCCAGAGAACCCGACAGGGTCCCTGAAGCTTTCTTT	CAREPDRVPEAFF
TRBV19	TRBD1	once	20	TRBJ1-1	TGTGCCAGTAGTAGCCCCATTAGACAGGGGGCGGAATGGGGGAACACTGAAGCTTTCTTT	CASSSPIRQGAEWGNTEAFF
TRBV4-2	-	-	13	TRBJ1-2	TGTGCCAGCAGCCAAGTCCCTAACTATGGCTACACCTTC	CASSQVPNYGYTF
TRBV14	TRBD2	-	17	TRBJ2-3	TGTGCCAGCAGCCGACCCCTAGGGACTAGCGGCACAGATACGCAGTATTTT	CASSRPLGTSGTDTQYF
TRBV3-1	TRBD1	many	14	TRBJ2-7	TGTGCCAGCAGCCAAGAATTCCAGGGGGCCGAGCAGTACTTC	CASSQEFQGAEQYF
TRBV15	TRBD1	few	14	TRBJ2-1	TGTGCCACCGGAGACAGGGGGCCCTACAATGAGCAGTTCTTC	CATGDRGPYNEQFF
TRBV6-2/TRBV6-3	-	few	14	TRBJ2-1	TGTGCCAGCAGCGGGGACCAGCCCTACAATGAGCAGTTCTTC	CASSGDQPYNEQFF
TRBV27	TRBD1	-	14	TRBJ1-5	TGTGCCAGCCAGGGACAGGCTGGCAATCAGCCCCAGCATTTT	CASQGQAGNQPQHF
TRBV14	-	few	15	TRBJ2-7	TGTGCCAGCAGTCGTCGGGAAGGGGGACCTTACGAGCAGTACTTC	CASSRREGGPYEQYF
TRBV9	TRBD2	many	16	TRBJ2-3	TGTGCCAGCAGCCGGGGACTAGCGGGGTTCCCAGATACGCAGTATTTT	CASSRGLAGFPDTQYF
TRBV13	-	-	15	TRBJ1-6	TGTGCCAGCAGCTTACAAACAGGGCCTTATTCACCCCTCCACTTT	CASSLQTGPYSPLHF
TRBV5-6	-	many	14	TRBJ2-1	TGTGCCAGCAGCTTAACGAGTACTTACAATGAGCAGTTCTTC	CASSLTSTYNEQFF
TRBV7-9	-	-	14	TRBJ1-2	TGTGCCAGCGGAACAGAGACCCTAGTGAATGGCTACACCTTC	CASGTETLVNGYTF
TRBV2	-	-	13	TRBJ1-1	TGTGCCAGCAGGGGGGACGGTGGCCCTGAAGCTTTCTTT	CASRGDGGPEAFF
TRBV28	TRBD1	many	13	TRBJ2-5	TGTGCCAGCGGGCAGGGGGTAGTGTTGGCCCAGTACTTC	CASGQGVVLAQYF
TRBV6-1	TRBD2	many	15	TRBJ2-3	TGTGCCAGCAGGGTAGCGGGGGCCGGATCAGATACGCAGTATTTT	CASRVAGAGSDTQYF
TRBV5-6	-	-	13	TRBJ1-1	TGTGCCAGTGGGAGTCCGTTGAACACTGAAGCTTTCTTT	CASGSPLNTEAFF
TRBV19	-	-	14	TRBJ2-1	TGTGCCAGTAGAGGGCCCCAAGACTACAATGAGCAGTTCTTC	CASRGPQDYNEQFF
TRBV15	-	few	14	TRBJ1-4	TGTGCCACCAGCAGAGACAGGGTAGCGGAAAAACTGTTTTTT	CATSRDRVAEKLFF
TRBV7-9	TRBD1	-	15	TRBJ2-5	TGTGCCAGCAGCCGAGGACAGGGGATAGGGGAGACCCAGTACTTC	CASSRGQGIGETQYF